A single sample gave rise to the 31 T cell receptor beta chains below, sequenced in a study of cytomegalovirus exposure and HLA in healthy donors (dated by TCRdb to about 2017). Receptors were amplified or captured by the immunoSEQ multiplex PCR assay. Held by TCRdb, this immuneACCESS table contains in-frame sequences only and omits some clones. Under half of the omission traces to an unresolved V gene where checked; the cause of the rest is unknown. Here the sample has roughly 150,000 clones; 88% occur a single time. Around 3% of the sample rests with the top ten. Input material: PBMCs. The receptors stem from a man aged 18 to 30 in good health and CMV-seronegative.

The genes are TRBV19 and TRBJ2-2; 10 bases align to TRBD1. V lost 6 bases and J lost 7; bases outside the gene matches: 11. The CDR3 is 16 amino acids. CDR1 is LNHDA and CDR2 is SQIVND in the germline V gene (reference sequence). The CDR3 nucleotides read TGTGCCAGTAGGGCCACCGGGACAGGGGTAATCGGGGAGCTGTTTTTT. Its translation: CASRATGTGVIGELFF.

This clone has a single count. The gene calls are TRBV7-9 and TRBJ2-6; D unclear. The CDR3 sequence is 13 residues long. CDR1 and CDR2 from the germline V gene are SEHNR and FQNEAQ (reference sequence). V lost 4 bases and J lost 6, with 7 bases in between. This CDR3 is CASSYRVANVLTF. CDR3 DNA: TGTGCCAGCAGCTATAGAGTGGCCAACGTCCTGACTTTC. Variable domain in full (rest from reference TRBV7-9 and TRBJ2-6): DTGVSQNPRHKITKRGQNVTFRCDPISEHNRLYWYRQTLGQGPEFLTYFQNEAQLEKSRLLSDRFSAERPKGSFSTLEIQRTEQGDSAMYLCASSYRVANVLTFGAGSRLTVL.

The gene calls are TRBV7-9 and TRBJ1-1; D possibly corresponds to TRBD1 (6 bases). The V and J ends lost 5 bases and 1 base respectively, with 14 bases between them. Germline-derived CDR1 and CDR2 are SEHNR and FQNEAQ (reference sequence). The CDR3 extends over 15 amino acids. The CDR3 DNA reads TGTGCCAGCAGCCTCCAGGGGCAGGCGAACACTGAAGCTTTCTTT. Amino acid sequence: CASSLQGQANTEAFF.

In its sample, this clone was seen once. The chain recombines TRBV7-9 with TRBJ2-7; a possible D gene is TRBD1 (5 bases). The CDR3 runs to 13 residues. Germline V gene sequence: CDR1 SEHNR, CDR2 FQNEAQ (reference sequence). The ends were cut back, 8 bases at V and 0 bases at J, with 11 bases in the middle. The CDR3 nucleotides read TGTGCCAGCGGGGCGGACCACTCCTACGAGCAGTACGTC. This encodes CASGADHSYEQYV.

V and J are TRBV6-1 and TRBJ1-2; possible D gene TRBD1, 6 bases. Germline V gene data show CDR1 as MNHNS and CDR2 as SASEGT. The CDR3 has 15 amino acids. Trimming removed 3 bases at V and 3 bases at J, with 14 bases between. The CDR3 reads CASSEPSGVHYGYTF. Here the CDR3 DNA reads TGTGCCAGCAGTGAGCCATCAGGGGTGCACTATGGCTACACCTTC.

This clone was recorded only once. This chain uses TRBV11-2 with TRBJ1-2, with D maybe TRBD1 (5 bases). Germline CDR1 is SGHAT and CDR2 is FQNNGV. This CDR3 spans 13 amino acids. The V end lost 1 base, the J end lost 2 bases, and 5 bases lay between the germline ends. The CDR3 coding sequence is TGTGCCAGCAGCTTAGCAGGGAACTATGGCTACACCTTC. Amino acids: CASSLAGNYGYTF.

The chain carries TRBV27 and TRBJ1-4, with 7 bases matching TRBD1. V lost 6 bases to trimming and J lost 9 bases; unmatched junction nucleotides: 10. The CDR3 extends over 14 amino acids. From germline, CDR1 is MNHEY and CDR2 SMNVEV (reference sequence). The CDR3: CASRLSQGTQKLFF. CDR3 DNA: TGTGCCAGCAGACTTTCACAGGGGACCCAAAAACTGTTTTTT.

The chain joins TRBV5-5 to TRBJ2-3; the D is unclear. The CDR3 extends over 12 amino acids. From germline, CDR1 is SGHKS and CDR2 YYEKEE (reference sequence). Between the trimmed V and J ends, which lost 4 bases and 3 bases, there was a span of 6 bases. The CDR3 DNA reads as TGTGCCAGCAGCCCACAGACAGATACGCAGTATTTT. This gives the protein CASSPQTDTQYF.

The chain recombines TRBV5-1 with TRBJ2-1; TRBD2 aligns across 11 bases. Trimming at V came to 4 bases and at J to 9 bases, leaving 6 bases not matched to a gene. The CDR3 sequence is 14 residues long. CDR1 is SGHRS and CDR2 is YFSETQ in the germline V gene. The CDR3 DNA reads as TGCGCCAGCAGCCCGACTAGCGGGAAGGGTGAGCAGTTCTTC. This sequence encodes CASSPTSGKGEQFF. Supplemented by reference TRBV5-1 and TRBJ2-1, the full variable domain reads KAGVTQTPRYLIKTRGQQVTLSCSPISGHRSVSWYQQTPGQGLQFLFEYFSETQRNKGNFPGRFSGRQFSNSRSEMNVSTLELGDSALYLCASSPTSGKGEQFFGPGTRLTVL.

This chain links TRBV27 with TRBJ2-7, with 13 bases that match TRBD2. The germline gives CDR1 MNHEY, CDR2 SMNVEV (reference sequence). The CDR3 is 16 amino acids. Germline trimming cut 5 bases from V and 7 bases from J; bases unmatched to any gene: 11. The CDR3: CASSPPGLAGPREQYF. CDR3 bases: TGTGCCAGCAGTCCCCCGGGACTAGCGGGACCCCGGGAGCAGTACTTC.

The chain employs TRBV28 and TRBJ1-2, with no clear D. Germline V CDR1 and CDR2: MDHEN, SYDVKM. The ends were cut back, 6 bases at V and 6 bases at J, with 11 bases in the middle. This CDR3 spans 12 amino acids. The CDR3 region has the DNA TGTGCCAGCAGAACTCCTATCAATGGCTACACCTTC. Its protein product is CASRTPINGYTF.

The chain combines TRBV4-3 with TRBJ1-2; tentatively, D is TRBD1 (5 bases). Between the trimmed V and J ends, which lost 0 bases and 2 bases, there was a span of 16 bases. This CDR3 contains 17 residues. CDR1 and CDR2 (germline): LGHNA, YSLEER. CDR3 sequence: CASSQDFGTPDNYGYTF. CDR3 nucleotides: TGCGCCAGCAGCCAAGATTTCGGGACTCCCGACAACTATGGCTACACCTTC.

The rearrangement links TRBV7-2 to TRBJ1-4; 11 bases match TRBD1. V was pared by 4 bases and J by 11 bases, with 6 bases of the junction left unmatched. CDR3 length: 14 residues. Germline V gene lookup returns CDR1 SGHTA and CDR2 FQGNSA. The CDR3 region is CASSWDRGMEKLFF. In nucleotides, the CDR3 is TGTGCCAGCAGCTGGGACAGGGGGATGGAGAAACTGTTTTTT.

The chain is built from TRBV28 and TRBJ2-7, with 9 bases that match TRBD2. The CDR3 consists of 15 residues. In germline, CDR1 is MDHEN, CDR2 SYDVKM. The junction had 8 bases not matched to a gene; V was cut back by 5 bases and J by 3 bases. CDR3 in amino acids: CASSPQGAGGYEQYF. CDR3 coding DNA: TGTGCCAGCAGTCCCCAGGGAGCGGGGGGCTACGAGCAGTACTTC.

The chain has TRBV5-6 and TRBJ1-4; 10 bases map to TRBD1. Per germline, CDR1 SGHDT and CDR2 YYEEEE. V lost 4 bases to trimming and J lost 2 bases; unmatched junction nucleotides: 8. The CDR3 is 17 amino acids. The CDR3 sequence is CASSPSGQGWTNEKLFF. As DNA, the CDR3 is TGTGCCAGCAGCCCCTCGGGACAGGGGTGGACTAATGAAAAACTGTTTTTT.

The chain combines TRBV4-2 with TRBJ2-7, with 7 bases matching TRBD1. CDR1 and CDR2 (germline): LGHNA, YNFKEQ. V shed 1 base and J 6 bases; nucleotides not matched to a gene: 6. The CDR3 covers 14 residues. CDR3 protein: CASSQAPQGSEQYF. DNA of the CDR3: TGTGCCAGCAGCCAAGCCCCACAGGGGAGCGAGCAGTACTTC.

This chain joins TRBV6-5 and TRBJ1-1; TRBD1 matches 10 bases. Germline V lookup: CDR1 MNHEY, CDR2 SVGAGI. V dropped 4 bases and J dropped 11; count of bases not matched to a gene: 7. This CDR3 is built from 13 residues. This CDR3 is CASSLGQGIIAFF. The CDR3 bases are TGTGCCAGCAGTTTGGGACAGGGGATTATTGCTTTCTTT.

This chain links TRBV29-1 with TRBJ2-5, with D perhaps matching TRBD2 (5 bases). This CDR3 region has 12 residues. The germline gives CDR1 SQVTM, CDR2 ANQGSEA. V was clipped by 7 bases and J by 2 bases, with 11 bases between them. DNA for the CDR3: TGCAGCGGGAGGCGGGTACAAGAGACCCAGTACTTC. It is translated as CSGRRVQETQYF.

The chain combines TRBV21-1 with TRBJ2-7; the tabulated D call, TRBD2, remains unverified against the DNA. TRBV21-1 represents a pseudogene. The CDR3 extends over 17 amino acids. The CDR3 loop reads CASSKEDRRLRPYEQYF. The CDR3 DNA reads TGTGCCAGCAGCAAGGAGGACCGTAGGCTCAGACCGTACGAGCAGTACTTC.

As DNA, the CDR3 is TGCGCCAGCAGCCCGGCCGGAGGCCCCTCCGCAGATACGCAGTATTTT. The encoded protein is CASSPAGGPSADTQYF. The gene calls are TRBV4-1 and TRBJ2-3; possible D gene TRBD2, 5 bases. The CDR3 extends over 16 amino acids. The germline gives CDR1 MGHRA, CDR2 YSYEKL. Trimming cost V 4 bases and J 4 bases, with 18 bases left between them.

This clone has just one count. This chain connects TRBV2 to TRBJ2-1; tentative D call: TRBD2 (6 bases). The germline gives CDR1 SNHLY, CDR2 FYNNEI. The CDR3 sequence is 12 residues long. V lost 3 bases to trimming and J lost 7 bases, with 7 bases between them. The CDR3 spells CASSDGGNEQFF. The CDR3 DNA sequence: TGTGCCAGCAGTGACGGAGGGAATGAGCAGTTCTTC.

The rearrangement joins TRBV4-1 to TRBJ1-4; D is ambiguous. Trimming took 1 base from V and 0 from J, leaving 12 bases between them. The germline V gene encodes CDR1 MGHRA and CDR2 YSYEKL. CDR3 length: 17 residues. CDR3 in DNA: TGCGCCAGCAGCCAAGCAATGGGCCAGGCAACTAATGAAAAACTGTTTTTT. Protein product: CASSQAMGQATNEKLFF.

The V and J genes are TRBV14 and TRBJ2-3; 9 bases are a match to TRBD2. V was pared by 3 bases and J by 2 bases, with 6 bases of the junction left unmatched. This CDR3 is 16 amino acids long. Germline V gene sequence: CDR1 SGHDN, CDR2 FVKESK. DNA of the CDR3: TGTGCCAGCAGCCACCGAATAGCGGGAGTCACAGATACGCAGTATTTT. This translates into CASSHRIAGVTDTQYF.

CDR3 sequence: CASRRAGSSTDTQYF. The CDR3, as DNA: TGTGCCAGCAGAAGAGCGGGATCTAGCACAGATACGCAGTATTTT. The chain couples TRBV6-1 to TRBJ2-3; 7 bases are shared with TRBD2. Germline trimming cut 6 bases from V and 0 bases from J; bases unmatched to any gene: 6. CDR1 MNHNS and CDR2 SASEGT come from the germline V gene. The CDR3 loop spans 15 amino acids.

The chain links TRBV27 to TRBJ2-3, with 15 positions matching TRBD2. Looked up from germline, CDR1 is MNHEY and CDR2 is SMNVEV (reference sequence). Germline trimming cut 2 bases from V and 6 bases from J; bases unmatched to any gene: 3. CDR3 length: 16 residues. Written as DNA, the CDR3 is TGTGCCAGCAGTTTAGGACTAGCGGGAGGGAGGGATACGCAGTATTTT. Translation gives CASSLGLAGGRDTQYF.

The chain joins TRBV18 to TRBJ2-2; 10 bases line up with TRBD1. The V and J ends lost 3 bases and 3 bases, in that order; junction bases with no gene match: 4. The CDR3 sequence is 16 residues long. Germline V gene sequence: CDR1 KGHSH, CDR2 LQKENI. The CDR3 protein is CASSPRTGGDTGELFF. The CDR3 nucleotides are TGTGCCAGCTCACCCCGGACAGGGGGAGACACCGGGGAGCTGTTTTTT. The full variable domain, with the rest looked up from reference TRBV18 and TRBJ2-2, is NAGVMQNPRHLVRRRGQEARLRCSPMKGHSHVYWYRQLPEEGLKFMVYLQKENIIDESGMPKERFSAEFPKEGPSILRIQQVVRGDSAAYFCASSPRTGGDTGELFFGEGSRLTVL.

This chain links TRBV2 with TRBJ2-1, with 9 bases identical to TRBD2. The CDR3 loop spans 15 amino acids. Germline CDR1 reads SNHLY; CDR2 reads FYNNEI. With 6 bases clipped from V and 4 bases from J, the junction kept 7 bases outside the gene matches. This CDR3 is CASSMSSGGYNEQFF. Here the CDR3 DNA reads TGTGCCAGCAGCATGTCAAGCGGGGGGTACAATGAGCAGTTCTTC.

This clone was detected only once. V gene TRBV2 combines with J gene TRBJ1-5; TRBD1 aligns across 7 bases. Germline assignment: CDR1 SNHLY and CDR2 FYNNEI. J gave up 3 bases and V 6 bases, and 14 bases lay outside the gene matches. The CDR3 sequence is 17 residues long. The CDR3 DNA sequence: TGTGCCAGCAGCATGGCAATGGGTGACAGGGACAATCAGCCCCAGCATTTT. Protein sequence: CASSMAMGDRDNQPQHF.

The CDR3 DNA sequence: TGTGCCGGTACCGGACTAGTAGGGAATGAGCAGTTCTTC. Translated, it gives CAGTGLVGNEQFF. V usage is TRBV11-2 and J usage is TRBJ2-1, with TRBD2 matching over 7 bases. Germline-derived CDR1 and CDR2 are SGHAT and FQNNGV. The CDR3 consists of 13 residues. The V segment lost 11 bases and the J segment 7 bases; nucleotides outside the gene matches: 11.

This clone was counted many times. One end of the junction does not line up with germline, which may come from a read error. The chain employs TRBV28 and TRBJ1-4, with 11 bases aligning to TRBD1. This CDR3 spans 18 amino acids. Germline assignment: CDR1 MDHEN and CDR2 SYDVKM. The CDR3 reads CASSLFLLPGQGDEKLFF. CDR3 nucleotides: TGTGCCAGCAGCTTATTCCTTCTTCCGGGACAGGGGGATGAAAAACTGTTTTTT.

This clone was detected once. This rearrangement joins TRBV12-1 to TRBJ2-7; TRBD2 is the table's D call, not checked against the DNA. TRBV12-1 is flagged as a pseudogene. This CDR3 spans 18 amino acids. The CDR3 DNA reads TGTGCCAGCAGCTTAAGACTAGCGGGGGGGTTAAGCTCCTACGAGCAGTACGTC. Amino acid sequence: CASSLRLAGGLSSYEQYV.